This T cell receptor beta chain was recovered during a study of graft-versus-host responses after intestinal transplantation. Study details: Induction with anti-thymocyte globulin, then tacrolimus and steroids for 2 to 3 years, was given to all recipients.

Method: immunoSEQ multiplex PCR; TCRdb's copy keeps in-frame clones and lacks some. The sample carries about 19,000 clones, about two fifths recorded once. After mixed lymphocyte reaction, dividing CD4+ and CD8+ responder T cells were sorted. Germline V gene sequence: CDR1 KGHSH, CDR2 LQKENI. J lost 0 bases, V lost 6 bases, and 4 bases had no gene match. The CDR3 sequence is 15 residues long. The V gene is TRBV18, the J gene TRBJ2-1; 8 bases align to TRBD2. The source material was alloreactive CD4+ T cells from a mixed lymphocyte reaction culture, sampled before intestinal transplant. The subset: CFSE-low proliferating T cells sorted from roughly six-day pre-transplant mixed lymphocyte reaction (GvH or HvG direction). The receptor's source is a human patient who received an intestinal transplant. The CDR3 reads CASSPSGGSYNEQFF. The CDR3 nucleotides are TGTGCCAGCTCGCCCAGCGGGGGCTCCTACAATGAGCAGTTCTTC.